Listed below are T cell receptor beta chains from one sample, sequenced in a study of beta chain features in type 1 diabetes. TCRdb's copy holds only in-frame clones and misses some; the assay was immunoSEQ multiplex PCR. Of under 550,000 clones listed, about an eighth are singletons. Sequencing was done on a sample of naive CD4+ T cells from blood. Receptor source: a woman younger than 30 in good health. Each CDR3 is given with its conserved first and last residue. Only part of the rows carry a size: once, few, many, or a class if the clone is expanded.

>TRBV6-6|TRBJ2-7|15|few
CASSKGFTAEREQYF
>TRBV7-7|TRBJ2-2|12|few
CARVSNTGELFF
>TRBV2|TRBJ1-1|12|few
CASSTGNTEAFF
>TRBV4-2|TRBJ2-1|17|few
CASSLREDLSSYNEQFF
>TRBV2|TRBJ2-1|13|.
CASRYRVFNEQFF
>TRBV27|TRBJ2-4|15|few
CASRSQEGRGNIQYF
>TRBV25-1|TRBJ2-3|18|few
CASSESRGLAGTRDTQYF
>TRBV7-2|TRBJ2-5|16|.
CASSPPRGGAGETQYF
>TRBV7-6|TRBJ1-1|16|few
CASSLALGGLNTEAFF
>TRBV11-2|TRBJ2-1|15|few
CASSSGVRGLHEQFF
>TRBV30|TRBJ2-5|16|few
CAWTPLLTSGGKTQYF
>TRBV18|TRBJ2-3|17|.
CASSRVDRLISTDTQYF
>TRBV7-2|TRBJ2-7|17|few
CASSPKGLAGVPYEQYF
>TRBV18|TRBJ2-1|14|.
CASSYRGSYNEQFF
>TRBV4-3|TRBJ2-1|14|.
CASSQELAYNEQFF
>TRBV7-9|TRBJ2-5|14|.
CASSSRAKQETQYF
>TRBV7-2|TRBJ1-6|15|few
CASSLEGTGVTPLHF
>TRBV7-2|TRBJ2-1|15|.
CASTQEWARGNEQFF
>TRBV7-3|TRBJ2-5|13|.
CASSLNAGETQYF
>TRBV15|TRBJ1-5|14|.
CATSRAVLDQPQHF
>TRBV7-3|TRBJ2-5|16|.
CASSAQTGGRLETQYF
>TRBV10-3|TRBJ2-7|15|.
CAISKGQGFTYEQYF
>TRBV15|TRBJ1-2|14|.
CATSRQGVGYGYTF
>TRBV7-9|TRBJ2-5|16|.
CASSLSRGTAQETQYF
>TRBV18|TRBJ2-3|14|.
CASSPLLAPDTQYF
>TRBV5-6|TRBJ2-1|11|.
CASSWGGEQFF
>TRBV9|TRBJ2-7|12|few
CASPPCLHEQYF
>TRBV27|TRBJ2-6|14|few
CASTPHGGANVLTF
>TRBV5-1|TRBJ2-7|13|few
CASSLGTLGEQYF